This record concerns one T cell receptor (beta chain) sequence. The target of this receptor is not known. Base-call qualities are not available, and no considerably larger clone is one nucleotide away. This sample stems from a study of vaccination and CD4 T cells after COVID-19 (dated 2022 in TCRdb). For the study in its entirety: SARS-CoV-2 positivity had been established in the convalescent patients by nasal swab PCR, and mild disease was recorded in nine of these patients and severe disease in one. The convalescent cohort included six males and four females, with two Hispanic individuals, seven Caucasians, two Asians and one multiracial person. Participants got two doses of the Pfizer-BioNTech BNT162b2 vaccine (n=8) or two doses of the Moderna mRNA-1273 vaccine (n=2). Post-COVID blood samples were collected from convalescent patients a median of around 100 days after diagnosis, with a range of roughly 30 to 170 days. Post-vaccine blood samples were taken a median of roughly 75 days after the second vaccine dose, with a range of about 13 to 250 days. The spike-specific CD4+ TCR repertoire was compared before and after mRNA vaccination in 10 COVID-19 convalescent patients and a few infection-naive healthy vaccine recipients.

The convalescent patients' positive SARS-CoV-2 PCR tests fell between March and December 2020, which was before the Alpha, Beta and Delta variants emerged in the United States. Ficoll-Paque Plus gradient centrifugation was used to isolate PBMCs from whole blood, and the isolated PBMCs were then either used fresh or cryopreserved at -140C. Library prep was done by PCR. The instrument was an Illumina iSeq 100. The study's processing was this. Non-productive sequences were filtered out, and CDR3s that did not start with C, did not end with F or W, or were shorter than 7 amino acids were discarded. Similarity between CDR3 sequences was evaluated in R version 3.6.1 using Levenshtein distances (stringdist) and unrooted phylogenetic trees (ape). TCRdb took the public reads, trimmed them with fastp at Q25, ran MiXCR for clone calling and kept in-frame beta chains. CDR3 protein sequences are deduplicated, and each keeps its most common genes and DNA. None of the V and J calls come from the authors' own analysis; TCRdb made them. The sample includes about 22,000 distinct CDR3 sequences, with approximately 57% observed a single time. The ten largest clones add up to 0.99% of the sample.

On the study overall, not on this receptor specifically: An increase in the median number of SARS-CoV-2-reactive clonotypes from approximately 23 after infection to 35 to 40 after vaccination was observed, but the change was not found to be significant. Among convalescent patients, a median approximately 88% of the SARS-CoV-2-reactive clones seen after vaccination appeared only after vaccination, which suggests priming specific to the vaccine. Relatively few convalescent patients were included in the study, and early timepoints after natural infection were not analyzed. In convalescent patients, nearly all vaccine-specific clones (304 of 307) were found to be mono-reactive for SARS-CoV-2 spike rather than cross-reactive with common cold coronaviruses.

The CDR3 runs 16 residues from the cysteine to the phenylalanine. The only DNA kept is the CDR3, 48 bases in frame from the first base. Trimmed from V: 5 bases; trimmed from J: 2 bases; junction bases lacking a gene match: 5. Reading the germline V gene gives CDR1 MNHNS and CDR2 SASEGT. The input for sequencing was CD4+ T cells from blood, taken before SARS-CoV-2 vaccination. The rearrangement joined TRBV6-1 to TRBJ2-7; 14 middle bases align to TRBD2. The receptor was derived from a human donor who had recovered from COVID-19. The sequenced DNA is TGTGCCAGCAGTAGGGGACTAGCGGGAGATCCCTACGAGCAGTACTTC. Its translation is CASSRGLAGDPYEQYF.